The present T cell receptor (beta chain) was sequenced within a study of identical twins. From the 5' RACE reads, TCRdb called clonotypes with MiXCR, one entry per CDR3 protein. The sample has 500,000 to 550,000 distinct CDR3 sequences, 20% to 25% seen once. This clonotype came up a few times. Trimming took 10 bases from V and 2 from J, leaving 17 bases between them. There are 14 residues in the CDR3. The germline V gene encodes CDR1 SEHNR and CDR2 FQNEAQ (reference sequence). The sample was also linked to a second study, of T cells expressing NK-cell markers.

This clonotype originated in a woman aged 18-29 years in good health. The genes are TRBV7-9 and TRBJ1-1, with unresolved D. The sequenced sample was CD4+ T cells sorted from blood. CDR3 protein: CATHNRVTNTEAFF. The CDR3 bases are TGTGCCACCCATAATCGGGTAACTAACACTGAAGCTTTCTTT.